This is a list of T cell receptor beta chains from one sample in a study of CD8+ T cells in alopecia areata. Using immunoSEQ multiplex PCR, the repertoire was profiled, and TCRdb retains in-frame clones only, with some absent. The table lists about 97,000 clones, 41% of them singletons. The sequencing sample was made of CD4+ T cells sorted from blood. Receptors originate from a human donor with alopecia areata. The CDR3 runs from the conserved cysteine through the conserved F or W. Each record gives: V gene, J gene, clone size, D gene, CDR3 protein, CDR3 DNA. A D gene is named only where the DNA matches it firmly. Part of the rows lack a size; the others show once, few, many or a class for expanded clones.

V: TRBV7-3; J: TRBJ2-1; size: few; D: TRBD2; CDR3: CASSPRTSGGASGEQFF; DNA: TGTGCCAGCAGCCCCCGGACTAGCGGGGGGGCCTCTGGTGAGCAGTTCTTC
V: TRBV29-1; J: TRBJ2-5; size: NA; D: TRBD1; CDR3: CSERTGPETQYF; DNA: TGCAGCGAGAGGACAGGGCCGGAGACCCAGTACTTC
V: TRBV28; J: TRBJ2-2; size: NA; D: TRBD1; CDR3: CASSRDRVGTGELFF; DNA: TGTGCCAGCAGCCGGGACAGGGTGGGCACCGGGGAGCTGTTTTTT
V: TRBV25-1; J: TRBJ2-1; size: many; D: NA; CDR3: CASNIRSYNEQFF; DNA: TGTGCCAGTAACATCCGCTCCTACAATGAGCAGTTCTTC
V: TRBV5-4; J: TRBJ2-5; size: few; D: NA; CDR3: CASSFPGMETQYF; DNA: TGTGCCAGCAGCTTCCCAGGGATGGAGACCCAGTACTTC
V: TRBV4-3; J: TRBJ2-2; size: many; D: NA; CDR3: CASSQVSGQVGELFF; DNA: TGCGCCAGCAGCCAAGTTTCTGGGCAGGTCGGGGAGCTGTTTTTT
V: TRBV7-2; J: TRBJ2-1; size: NA; D: NA; CDR3: CASSLDVLAYNEQFF; DNA: TGTGCCAGCAGCTTAGACGTTCTAGCCTACAATGAGCAGTTCTTC
V: TRBV19; J: TRBJ2-7; size: few; D: NA; CDR3: CASSRQIVPLGSYEQYF; DNA: TGTGCCAGTAGCAGACAGATAGTCCCCTTGGGATCCTACGAGCAGTACTTC
V: TRBV19; J: TRBJ1-5; size: few; D: NA; CDR3: CASARSSRAGQPQHF; DNA: TGTGCCAGCGCCCGATCGTCCAGGGCGGGTCAGCCCCAGCATTTT
V: TRBV7-2; J: TRBJ1-6; size: NA; D: NA; CDR3: CASSLGASNSPLHF; DNA: TGTGCCAGCAGCCTTGGGGCTTCCAATTCACCCCTCCACTTT
V: TRBV28; J: TRBJ2-7; size: few; D: NA; CDR3: CASGPGPGINYEQYF; DNA: TGTGCCAGCGGGCCCGGGCCGGGAATTAACTACGAGCAGTACTTC
V: TRBV7-8; J: TRBJ2-1; size: few; D: TRBD1; CDR3: CASSRGDSRNEQFF; DNA: TGTGCCAGCAGCCGAGGGGACAGTCGGAATGAGCAGTTCTTC
V: TRBV7-3; J: TRBJ1-6; size: few; D: NA; CDR3: CASSLSVGPLHF; DNA: TGTGCCAGCAGCTTAAGCGTGGGACCCCTCCACTTT
V: TRBV6-6; J: TRBJ1-2; size: NA; D: NA; CDR3: CASSSQQDGYTF; DNA: TGTGCCAGCAGTTCCCAGCAGGATGGCTACACCTTC
V: TRBV2; J: TRBJ1-1; size: NA; D: TRBD1; CDR3: CASSVQGLGAFF; DNA: TGTGCCAGCAGTGTACAGGGGTTGGGGGCTTTCTTT
V: TRBV7-9; J: TRBJ2-2; size: NA; D: TRBD1; CDR3: CASSLYDRGPTGELFF; DNA: TGTGCCAGCAGCCTATACGACAGGGGGCCCACCGGGGAGCTGTTTTTT
V: TRBV5-1; J: TRBJ2-5; size: few; D: NA; CDR3: CASSLAGSKQETQYF; DNA: TGCGCCAGCAGCTTGGCTGGGAGCAAACAAGAGACCCAGTACTTC
V: TRBV15; J: TRBJ1-3; size: few; D: NA; CDR3: CATSRDRGLPGNTIYF; DNA: TGTGCCACCAGCAGAGATCGGGGCCTCCCTGGAAACACCATATATTTT